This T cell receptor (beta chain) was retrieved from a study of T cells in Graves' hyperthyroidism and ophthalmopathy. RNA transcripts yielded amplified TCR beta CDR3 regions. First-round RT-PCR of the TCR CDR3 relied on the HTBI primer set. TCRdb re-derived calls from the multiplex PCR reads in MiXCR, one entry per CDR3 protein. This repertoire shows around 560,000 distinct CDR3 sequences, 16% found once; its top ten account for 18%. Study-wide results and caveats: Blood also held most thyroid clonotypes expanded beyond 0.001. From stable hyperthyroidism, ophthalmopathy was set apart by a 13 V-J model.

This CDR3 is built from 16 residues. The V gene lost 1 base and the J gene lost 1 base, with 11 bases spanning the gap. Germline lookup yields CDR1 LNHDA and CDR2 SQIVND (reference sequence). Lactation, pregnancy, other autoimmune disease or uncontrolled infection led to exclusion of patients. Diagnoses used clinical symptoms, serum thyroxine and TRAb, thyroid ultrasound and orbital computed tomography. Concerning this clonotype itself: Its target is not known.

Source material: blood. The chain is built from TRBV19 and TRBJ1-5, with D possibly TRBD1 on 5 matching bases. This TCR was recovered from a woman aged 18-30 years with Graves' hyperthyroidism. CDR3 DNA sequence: TGTGCCAGTAGTATAGGTGGGGGTTGGAGCAATCAGCCCCAGCATTTT. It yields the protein CASSIGGGWSNQPQHF. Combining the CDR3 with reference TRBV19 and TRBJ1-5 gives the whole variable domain DGGITQSPKYLFRKEGQNVTLSCEQNLNHDAMYWYRQDPGQGLRLIYYSQIVNDFQKGDIAEGYSVSREKKESFPLTVTSAQKNPTAFYLCASSIGGGWSNQPQHFGDGTRLSIL.